The 10 T cell receptor beta chains below were found in one sample sequenced in a study of CD4 T cells in relation to SARS-CoV-2 and coronaviruses. Clones were read by immunoSEQ multiplex PCR, and TCRdb kept only the in-frame ones, dropping some. Of approximately 12,000 clones in the sample, 70% to 80% were seen once. CD4+ T cells from unexposed donors were obtained before the COVID-19 pandemic (2011-2018). Isolation of CD4+ T cells took place after nine to ten days in culture. No antigens are known for them. The sequenced sample consisted of CD4+ T cells from PBMCs, cultured in vitro. All receptors come from a human donor in good health.

This clone was observed a single time. The V gene is TRBV6-2 or TRBV6-3, the J gene TRBJ1-2; no reliable D call. Per the germline V gene, CDR1 is MNHEY and CDR2 is SVGEGT. V lost 2 bases, J lost 6 bases, and 10 bases lay in between. CDR3 length: 13 amino acids. The CDR3 DNA sequence: TGTGCCAGCAGTTACGAGGCAGTGAATGGCTACACCTTC. Translation gives CASSYEAVNGYTF.

CDR3 protein: CASSLNQPQETQYF. The CDR3 region has the DNA TGTGCCAGCAGCCTAAACCAGCCTCAAGAGACCCAGTACTTC. This chain joins TRBV7-9 and TRBJ2-5, with D unclear. Looked up from germline, CDR1 is SEHNR and CDR2 is FQNEAQ (reference sequence). Trimming shortened V by 5 bases and J by 2 bases, and 12 bases separated the two germline ends. CDR3 size: 14 residues. The entire variable domain, with the rest obtained from reference TRBV7-9 and TRBJ2-5, is as follows: DTGVSQNPRHKITKRGQNVTFRCDPISEHNRLYWYRQTLGQGPEFLTYFQNEAQLEKSRLLSDRFSAERPKGSFSTLEIQRTEQGDSAMYLCASSLNQPQETQYFGPGTRLLVL.

V usage is TRBV14 and J usage is TRBJ2-6; D remains ambiguous. The CDR3 runs to 16 residues. Germline CDR1 and CDR2: SGHDN and FVKESK. Trimming removed 3 bases at V and 2 bases at J, with 11 bases between. Written as DNA, the CDR3 is TGTGCCAGCAGCCACACGTGGCGAGCTGGGGCCAACGTCCTGACTTTC. This sequence encodes CASSHTWRAGANVLTF.

The chain couples TRBV7-6 to TRBJ2-2; 9 bases are a match to TRBD2. The V and J ends lost 0 bases and 7 bases, in that order; junction bases with no gene match: 3. The length of the CDR3 is 15 residues. The germline gives CDR1 SGHVS, CDR2 FNYEAQ. The CDR3 is CASSLAPLAGGELFF. The CDR3 DNA is TGTGCCAGCAGCTTAGCCCCACTAGCGGGCGGGGAGCTGTTTTTT.

The table lists this clone with a count of one. The V gene is TRBV11-2, the J gene TRBJ2-2; D not certain. The CDR3 has 16 amino acids. Germline-derived CDR1 and CDR2 are SGHAT and FQNNGV. V lost 3 bases, J lost 1 base, and 12 bases lay in between. CDR3 DNA sequence: TGTGCCAGCAGCTTGTTTTCTGGCGGGAACACCGGGGAGCTGTTTTTT. Encoded protein: CASSLFSGGNTGELFF.

This sequence joins TRBV4-1 and TRBJ2-6; D is unresolved. The V and J ends lost 4 bases and 3 bases respectively, with 7 bases between them. Per the germline V gene, CDR1 is MGHRA and CDR2 is YSYEKL. CDR3 length: 14 residues. The CDR3 DNA sequence: TGCGCCAGCAGCCCCCACGGTGGGGCCAACGTCCTGACTTTC. Amino acid sequence: CASSPHGGANVLTF.

V and J are TRBV2 and TRBJ2-3; TRBD2 matches 16 bases. The junction had 17 bases not matched to a gene; V was cut back by 2 bases and J by 0 bases. The CDR3 is 23 amino acids. Per the germline V gene, CDR1 is SNHLY and CDR2 is FYNNEI. The CDR3 is CASSEYPTGTSGGVLGSTDTQYF. CDR3 coding DNA: TGTGCCAGCAGTGAATACCCCACTGGGACTAGCGGGGGGGTTTTGGGGAGCACAGATACGCAGTATTTT.

The chain links TRBV7-2 to TRBJ2-7; the match to TRBD2 covers 8 bases. The CDR3 loop spans 15 amino acids. The J segment lost 4 bases and the V segment lost 1 base, leaving 6 bases of the junction unmatched. Germline CDR1 is SGHTA and CDR2 is FQGNSA. CDR3 DNA: TGTGCCAGCAGCTTAGGAGTCGGGGGGGATTACGAGCAGTACTTC. This encodes CASSLGVGGDYEQYF.

CDR3 amino acids: CASGPAGYTDTQYF. DNA of the CDR3: TGCGCCAGCGGTCCGGCGGGTTACACAGATACGCAGTATTTT. The chain couples TRBV5-1 to TRBJ2-3; D is possibly TRBD2 (5 bases). The CDR3 has 14 amino acids. Germline-derived CDR1 and CDR2 are SGHRS and YFSETQ. Trimming shortened V by 7 bases and J by 2 bases, and 14 bases separated the two germline ends.

This chain joins TRBV19 and TRBJ2-6, with 7 bases identical to TRBD2. Per the germline V gene, CDR1 is LNHDA and CDR2 is SQIVND (reference sequence). This CDR3 is built from 19 residues. The trim removed 5 bases at V and 0 bases at J, leaving 13 bases unmatched. CDR3 DNA: TGTGCCAGTAGTGGCTTGGGGTACGGGGGGAACTCTGGGGCCAACGTCCTGACTTTC. Translated, it gives CASSGLGYGGNSGANVLTF.